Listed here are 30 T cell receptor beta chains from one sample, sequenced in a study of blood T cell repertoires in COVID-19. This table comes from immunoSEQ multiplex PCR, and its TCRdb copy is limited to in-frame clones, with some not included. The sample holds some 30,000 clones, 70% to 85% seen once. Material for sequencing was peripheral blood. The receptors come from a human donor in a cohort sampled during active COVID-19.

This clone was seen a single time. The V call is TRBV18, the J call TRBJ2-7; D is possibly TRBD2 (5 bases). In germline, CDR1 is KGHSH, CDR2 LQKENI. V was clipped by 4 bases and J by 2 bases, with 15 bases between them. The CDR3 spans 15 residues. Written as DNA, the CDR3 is TGTGCCAGCTCACTTCGAGGGCACTCCGCCTACGAGCAGTACTTC. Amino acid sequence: CASSLRGHSAYEQYF.

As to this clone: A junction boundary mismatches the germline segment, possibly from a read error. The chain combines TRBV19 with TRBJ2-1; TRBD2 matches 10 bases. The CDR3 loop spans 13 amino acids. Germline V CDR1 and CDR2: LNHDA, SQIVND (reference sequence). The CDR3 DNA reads TGTGCCAGTAGTATAGCTAGGACTAGCGGTCAAATCTTC. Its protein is CASSIARTSGQIF. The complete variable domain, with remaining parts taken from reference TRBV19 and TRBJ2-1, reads DGGITQSPKYLFRKEGQNVTLSCEQNLNHDAMYWYRQDPGQGLRLIYYSQIVNDFQKGDIAEGYSVSREKKESFPLTVTSAQKNPTAFYLCASSIARTSGQIFGPGTRLTVL.

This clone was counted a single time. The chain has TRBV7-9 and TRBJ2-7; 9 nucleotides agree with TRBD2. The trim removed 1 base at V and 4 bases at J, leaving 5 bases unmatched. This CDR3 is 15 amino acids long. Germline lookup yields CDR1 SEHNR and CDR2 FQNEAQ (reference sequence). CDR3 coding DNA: TGTGCCAGCAGCTTAGATAGCGGGGGAAATTACGAGCAGTACTTC. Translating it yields CASSLDSGGNYEQYF.

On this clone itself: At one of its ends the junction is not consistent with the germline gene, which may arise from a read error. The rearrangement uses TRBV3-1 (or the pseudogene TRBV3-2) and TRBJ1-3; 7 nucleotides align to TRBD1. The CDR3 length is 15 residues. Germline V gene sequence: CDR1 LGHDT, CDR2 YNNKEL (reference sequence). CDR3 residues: CASSRKEGAGNTIYF. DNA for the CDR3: TGTGCCAGCAGCCGCAAGGAGGGGGCTGGGAACACCATATATTTT.

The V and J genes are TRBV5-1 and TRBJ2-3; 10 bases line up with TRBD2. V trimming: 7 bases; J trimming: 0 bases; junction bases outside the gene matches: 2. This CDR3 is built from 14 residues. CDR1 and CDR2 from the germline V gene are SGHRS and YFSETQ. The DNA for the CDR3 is TGCGCCAGCCAGCGGGGGGGGAGCACAGATACGCAGTATTTT. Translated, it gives CASQRGGSTDTQYF.

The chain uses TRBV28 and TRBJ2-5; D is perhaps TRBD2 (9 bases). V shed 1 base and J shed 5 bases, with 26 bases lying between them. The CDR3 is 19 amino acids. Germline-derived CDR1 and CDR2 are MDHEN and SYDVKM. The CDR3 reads CASSLYSRLAANRGETQYF. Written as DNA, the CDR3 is TGTGCCAGCAGTTTATACTCCAGACTAGCGGCTAACAGGGGGGAGACCCAGTACTTC.

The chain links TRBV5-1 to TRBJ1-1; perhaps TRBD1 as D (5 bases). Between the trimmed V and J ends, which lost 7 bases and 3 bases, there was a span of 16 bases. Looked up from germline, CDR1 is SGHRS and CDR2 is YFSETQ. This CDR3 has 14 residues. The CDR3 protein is CASSQVPRDTEAFF. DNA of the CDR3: TGCGCCAGCTCACAGGTCCCTCGGGACACTGAAGCTTTCTTT.

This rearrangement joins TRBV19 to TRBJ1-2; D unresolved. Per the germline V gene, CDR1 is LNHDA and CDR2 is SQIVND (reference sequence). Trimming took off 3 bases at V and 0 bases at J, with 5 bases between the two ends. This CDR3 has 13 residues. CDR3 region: CASSMQANYGYTF. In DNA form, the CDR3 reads TGTGCCAGTAGTATGCAGGCTAACTATGGCTACACCTTC.

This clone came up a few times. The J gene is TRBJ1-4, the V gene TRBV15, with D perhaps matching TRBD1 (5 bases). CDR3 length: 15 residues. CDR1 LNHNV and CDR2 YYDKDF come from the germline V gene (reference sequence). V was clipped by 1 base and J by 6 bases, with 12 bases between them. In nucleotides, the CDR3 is TGTGCCACCAGCAGAGGGGCGGGGCTGGATGAAAAACTGTTTTTT. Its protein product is CATSRGAGLDEKLFF.

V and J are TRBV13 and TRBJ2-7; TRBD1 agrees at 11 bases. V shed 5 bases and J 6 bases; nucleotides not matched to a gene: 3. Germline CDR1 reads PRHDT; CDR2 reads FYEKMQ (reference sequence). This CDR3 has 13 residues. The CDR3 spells CASSRGTGGEQYF. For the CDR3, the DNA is TGTGCCAGCAGCCGTGGGACAGGGGGCGAGCAGTACTTC.

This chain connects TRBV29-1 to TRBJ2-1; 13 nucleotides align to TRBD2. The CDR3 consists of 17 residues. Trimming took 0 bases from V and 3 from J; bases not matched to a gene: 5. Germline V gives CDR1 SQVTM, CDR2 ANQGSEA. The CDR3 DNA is TGCAGCGTTGAAGATGGTGGACTAGCGGGGGACTACAATGAGCAGTTCTTC. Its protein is CSVEDGGLAGDYNEQFF.

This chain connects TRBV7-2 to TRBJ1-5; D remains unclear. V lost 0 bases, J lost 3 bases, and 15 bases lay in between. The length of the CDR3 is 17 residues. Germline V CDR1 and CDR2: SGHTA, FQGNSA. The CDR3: CASSLAPRLTINQPQHF. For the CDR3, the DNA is TGTGCCAGCAGCTTAGCGCCCAGATTAACTATCAATCAGCCCCAGCATTTT.

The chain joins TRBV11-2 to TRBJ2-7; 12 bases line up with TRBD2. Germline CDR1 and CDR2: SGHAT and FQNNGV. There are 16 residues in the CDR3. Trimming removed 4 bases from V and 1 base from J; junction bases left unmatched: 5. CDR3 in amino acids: CASSYTSGRYSYEQYF. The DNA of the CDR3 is TGTGCCAGCAGCTACACTAGCGGGAGGTATTCCTACGAGCAGTACTTC.

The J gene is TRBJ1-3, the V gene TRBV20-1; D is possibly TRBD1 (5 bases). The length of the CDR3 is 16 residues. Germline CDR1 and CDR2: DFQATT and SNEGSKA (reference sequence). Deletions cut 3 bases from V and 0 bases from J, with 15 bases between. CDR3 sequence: CSASVRGLSSGNTIYF. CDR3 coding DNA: TGCAGTGCTAGTGTTAGGGGATTGAGCTCTGGAAACACCATATATTTT.

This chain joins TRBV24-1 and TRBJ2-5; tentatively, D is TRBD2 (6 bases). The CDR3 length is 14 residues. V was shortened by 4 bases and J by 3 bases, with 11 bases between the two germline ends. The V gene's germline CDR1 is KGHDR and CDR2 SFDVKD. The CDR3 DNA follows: TGTGCCACCAGTGAGTCAGGAGGGGAAGAGACCCAGTACTTC. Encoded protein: CATSESGGEETQYF.

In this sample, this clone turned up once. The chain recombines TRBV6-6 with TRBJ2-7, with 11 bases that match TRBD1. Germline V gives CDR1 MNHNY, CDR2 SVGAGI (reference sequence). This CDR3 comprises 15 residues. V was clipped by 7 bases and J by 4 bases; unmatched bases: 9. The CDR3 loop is CASNPRGTGGYEQYF. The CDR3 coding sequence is TGTGCCAGCAATCCCCGGGGGACAGGGGGATACGAGCAGTACTTC.

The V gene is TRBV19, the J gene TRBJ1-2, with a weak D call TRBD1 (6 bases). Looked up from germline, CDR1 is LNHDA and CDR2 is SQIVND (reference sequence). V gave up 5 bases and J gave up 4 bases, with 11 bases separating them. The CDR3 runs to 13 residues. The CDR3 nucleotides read TGTGCCAGTAGTCCTACAGGGAGCTATGGCTACACCTTC. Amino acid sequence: CASSPTGSYGYTF.

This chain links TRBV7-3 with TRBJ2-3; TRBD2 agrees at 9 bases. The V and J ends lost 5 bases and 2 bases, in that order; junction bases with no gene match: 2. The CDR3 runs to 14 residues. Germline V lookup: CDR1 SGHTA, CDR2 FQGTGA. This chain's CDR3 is CASSRGGATDTQYF. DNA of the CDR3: TGTGCCAGCAGCCGCGGGGGGGCCACAGATACGCAGTATTTT.

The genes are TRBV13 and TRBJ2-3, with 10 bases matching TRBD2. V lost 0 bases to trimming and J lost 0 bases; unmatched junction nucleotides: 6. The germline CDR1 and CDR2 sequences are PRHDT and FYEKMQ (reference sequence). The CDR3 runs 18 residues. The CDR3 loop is CASSLGLAGVPSTDTQYF. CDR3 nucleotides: TGTGCCAGCAGCTTAGGGCTAGCGGGGGTTCCTAGCACAGATACGCAGTATTTT. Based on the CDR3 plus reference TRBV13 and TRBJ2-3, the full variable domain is AAGVIQSPRHLIKEKRETATLKCYPIPRHDTVYWYQQGPGQDPQFLISFYEKMQSDKGSIPDRFSAQQFSDYHSELNMSSLELGDSALYFCASSLGLAGVPSTDTQYFGPGTRLTVL.

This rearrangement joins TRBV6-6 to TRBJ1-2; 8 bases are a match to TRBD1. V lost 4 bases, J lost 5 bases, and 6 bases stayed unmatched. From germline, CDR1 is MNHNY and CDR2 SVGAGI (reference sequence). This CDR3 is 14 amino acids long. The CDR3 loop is CASSSGQGYYGYTF. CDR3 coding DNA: TGTGCCAGCAGTTCCGGACAGGGATATTATGGCTACACCTTC.

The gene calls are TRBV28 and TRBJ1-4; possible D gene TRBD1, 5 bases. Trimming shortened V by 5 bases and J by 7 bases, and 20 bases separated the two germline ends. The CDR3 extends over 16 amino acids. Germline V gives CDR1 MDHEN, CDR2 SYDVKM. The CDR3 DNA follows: TGTGCCAGCAGTACACCCCGGGGCGGGGACGGTGAAAAACTGTTTTTT. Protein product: CASSTPRGGDGEKLFF.

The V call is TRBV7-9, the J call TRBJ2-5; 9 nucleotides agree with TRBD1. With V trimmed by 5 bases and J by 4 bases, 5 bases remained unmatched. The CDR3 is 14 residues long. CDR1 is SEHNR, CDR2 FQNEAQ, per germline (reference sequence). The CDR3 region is CASSTTGGRETQYF. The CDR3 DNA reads TGTGCCAGCAGCACAACAGGGGGCCGAGAGACCCAGTACTTC.

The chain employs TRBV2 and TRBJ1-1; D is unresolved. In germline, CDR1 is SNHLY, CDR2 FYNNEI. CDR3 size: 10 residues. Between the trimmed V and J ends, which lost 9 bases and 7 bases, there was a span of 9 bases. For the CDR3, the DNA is TGTGCCAGGGTCCGGGTTGAAGCTTTCTTT. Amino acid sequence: CARVRVEAFF. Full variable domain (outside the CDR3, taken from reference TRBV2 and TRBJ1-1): EPEVTQTPSHQVTQMGQEVILRCVPISNHLYFYWYRQILGQKVEFLVSFYNNEISEKSEIFDDQFSVERPDGSNFTLKIRSTKLEDSAMYFCARVRVEAFFGQGTRLTVV.

This CDR3 is CASSKRETVAQYF. For the CDR3, the DNA is TGTGCCAGCAGCAAAAGAGAGACTGTCGCCCAGTACTTC. The J gene is TRBJ2-5, the V gene TRBV7-8, with D unresolved. Germline CDR1 and CDR2: SGHVS and FQNEAQ. The CDR3 runs 13 residues. V shed 5 bases and J shed 9 bases, with 16 bases lying between them.

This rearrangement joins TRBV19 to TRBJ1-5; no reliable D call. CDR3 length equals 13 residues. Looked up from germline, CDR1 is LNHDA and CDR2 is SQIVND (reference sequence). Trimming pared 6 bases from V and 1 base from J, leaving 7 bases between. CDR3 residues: CASRLQSNQPQHF. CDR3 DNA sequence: TGTGCCAGTAGGTTACAGAGCAATCAGCCCCAGCATTTT.

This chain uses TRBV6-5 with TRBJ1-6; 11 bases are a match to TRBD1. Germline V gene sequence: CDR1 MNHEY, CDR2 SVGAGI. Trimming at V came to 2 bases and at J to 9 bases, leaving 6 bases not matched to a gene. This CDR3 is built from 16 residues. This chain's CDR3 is CASSYPTGTGGSPLHF. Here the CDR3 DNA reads TGTGCCAGCAGTTACCCAACCGGGACAGGGGGTTCACCCCTCCACTTT.

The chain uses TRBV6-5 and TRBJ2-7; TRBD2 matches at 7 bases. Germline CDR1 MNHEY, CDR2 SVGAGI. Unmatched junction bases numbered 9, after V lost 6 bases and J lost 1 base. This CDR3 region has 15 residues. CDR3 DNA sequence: TGTGCCAGCAGACCCCATAGCGGGCCTTCCTACGAGCAGTACTTC. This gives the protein CASRPHSGPSYEQYF.

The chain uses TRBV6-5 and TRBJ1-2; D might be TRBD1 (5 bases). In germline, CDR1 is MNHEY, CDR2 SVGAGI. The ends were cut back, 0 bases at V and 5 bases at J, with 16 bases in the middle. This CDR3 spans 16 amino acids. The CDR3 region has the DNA TGTGCCAGCAGTTACTCAGATATAGGGGTGTGGTATGGCTACACCTTC. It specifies CASSYSDIGVWYGYTF.

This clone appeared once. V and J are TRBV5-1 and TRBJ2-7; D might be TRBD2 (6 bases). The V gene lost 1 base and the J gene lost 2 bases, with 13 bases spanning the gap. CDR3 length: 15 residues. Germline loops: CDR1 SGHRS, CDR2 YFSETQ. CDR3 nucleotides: TGCGCCAGCAGCTTGACGGCCGCGGGACCCTACGAGCAGTACTTC. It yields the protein CASSLTAAGPYEQYF.

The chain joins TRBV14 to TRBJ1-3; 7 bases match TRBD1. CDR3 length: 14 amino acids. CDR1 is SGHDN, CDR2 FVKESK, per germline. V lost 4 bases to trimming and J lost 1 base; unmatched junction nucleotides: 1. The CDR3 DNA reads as TGTGCCAGCAGCCGGGACAGATCTGGAAACACCATATATTTT. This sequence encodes CASSRDRSGNTIYF.